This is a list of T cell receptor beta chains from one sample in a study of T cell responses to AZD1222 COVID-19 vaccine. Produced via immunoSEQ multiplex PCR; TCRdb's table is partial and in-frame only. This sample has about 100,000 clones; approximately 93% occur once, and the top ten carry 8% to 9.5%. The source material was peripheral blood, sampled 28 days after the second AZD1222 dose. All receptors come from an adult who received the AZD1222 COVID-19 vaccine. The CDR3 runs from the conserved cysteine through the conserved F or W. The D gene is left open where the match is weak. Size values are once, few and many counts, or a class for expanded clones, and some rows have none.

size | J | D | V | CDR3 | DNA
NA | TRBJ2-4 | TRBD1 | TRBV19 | CASSIVAQGAGAIQYF | TGTGCCAGTAGTATAGTGGCCCAGGGGGCCGGCGCCATTCAGTACTTC
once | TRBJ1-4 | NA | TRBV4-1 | CASSQDATGGDEKLFF | TGCGCCAGCAGCCAAGATGCGACGGGCGGAGATGAAAAACTGTTTTTT
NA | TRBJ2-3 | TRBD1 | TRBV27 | CASRDREDTQYF | TGTGCCAGCCGGGACAGGGAAGATACGCAGTATTTT
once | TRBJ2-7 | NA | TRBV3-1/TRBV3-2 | CASSQVPTYEQYF | TGTGCCAGCAGCCAAGTCCCAACCTACGAGCAGTACTTC
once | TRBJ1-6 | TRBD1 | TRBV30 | CAWSVDRVNSPLHF | TGTGCCTGGAGTGTCGACAGGGTTAATTCACCCCTCCACTTT
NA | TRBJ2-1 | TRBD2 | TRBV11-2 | CASRASGSNEQFF | TGTGCCAGCAGGGCTAGCGGGAGCAATGAGCAGTTCTTC
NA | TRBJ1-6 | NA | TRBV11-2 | CASTPGGVGYNSPLHF | TGTGCCAGCACGCCAGGAGGGGTCGGGTATAATTCACCCCTCCACTTT
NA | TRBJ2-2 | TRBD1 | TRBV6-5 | CASGVDRAVGELFF | TGTGCCAGCGGGGTAGACAGGGCGGTCGGGGAGCTGTTTTTT
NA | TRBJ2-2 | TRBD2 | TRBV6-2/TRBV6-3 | CASSPRSRLAGGVFAGELFF | TGTGCCAGCAGTCCGCGTTCGAGACTAGCGGGAGGGGTCTTCGCCGGGGAGCTGTTTTTT
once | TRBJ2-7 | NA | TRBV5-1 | CASSFEGSGEQYF | TGCGCCAGCAGCTTCGAGGGTTCCGGCGAGCAGTACTTC
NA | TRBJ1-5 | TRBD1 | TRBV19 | CASSGTGGNQPQHF | TGTGCCAGTAGTGGGACAGGGGGAAATCAGCCCCAGCATTTT
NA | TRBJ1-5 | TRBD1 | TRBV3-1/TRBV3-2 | CASSQSQTGDTYQPQHF | TGTGCCAGCAGCCAAAGCCAAACAGGGGACACCTATCAGCCCCAGCATTTT
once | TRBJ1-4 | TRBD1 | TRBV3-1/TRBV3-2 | CASSQGSGGLTNEKLFF | TGTGCCAGCAGCCAAGGGTCAGGGGGCTTAACTAATGAAAAACTGTTTTTT
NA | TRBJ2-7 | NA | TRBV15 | CATSRGRTDYEQYF | TGTGCCACCAGCAGAGGTCGCACCGATTACGAGCAGTACTTC
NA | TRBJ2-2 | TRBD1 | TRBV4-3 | CASSQGTGYANTGELFF | TGCGCCAGCAGCCAAGGGACAGGGTACGCGAACACCGGGGAGCTGTTTTTT
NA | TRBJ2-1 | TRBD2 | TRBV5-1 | CASSLSSGTLNEQFF | TGCGCCAGCAGCTTGTCTAGCGGGACCTTGAATGAGCAGTTCTTC
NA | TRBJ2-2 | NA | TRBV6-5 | CASSYSSFGELFF | TGTGCCAGCAGTTACTCGTCATTCGGGGAGCTGTTTTTT
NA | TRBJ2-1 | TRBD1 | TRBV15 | CATSVTGTGINEQFF | TGTGCCACCAGCGTTACCGGGACAGGGATCAATGAGCAGTTCTTC
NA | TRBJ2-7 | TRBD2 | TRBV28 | CASNTPASGSTNEQYF | TGTGCCAGCAATACCCCCGCTAGCGGGAGTACAAACGAGCAGTACTTC
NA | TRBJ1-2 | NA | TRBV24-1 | CATSDPAWGGYTF | TGTGCCACCAGTGATCCTGCGTGGGGTGGCTACACCTTC
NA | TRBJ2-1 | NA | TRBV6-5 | CASSYSNRTPPGEQFF | TGTGCCAGCAGTTACTCTAACAGGACCCCACCGGGGGAGCAGTTCTTC
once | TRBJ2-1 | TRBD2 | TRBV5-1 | CASSSLFKGRANPGHNPNYNEQFF | TGCGCCAGCAGCTCCTTGTTTAAGGGGAGGGCGAATCCAGGCCATAATCCCAACTACAATGAGCAGTTCTTC